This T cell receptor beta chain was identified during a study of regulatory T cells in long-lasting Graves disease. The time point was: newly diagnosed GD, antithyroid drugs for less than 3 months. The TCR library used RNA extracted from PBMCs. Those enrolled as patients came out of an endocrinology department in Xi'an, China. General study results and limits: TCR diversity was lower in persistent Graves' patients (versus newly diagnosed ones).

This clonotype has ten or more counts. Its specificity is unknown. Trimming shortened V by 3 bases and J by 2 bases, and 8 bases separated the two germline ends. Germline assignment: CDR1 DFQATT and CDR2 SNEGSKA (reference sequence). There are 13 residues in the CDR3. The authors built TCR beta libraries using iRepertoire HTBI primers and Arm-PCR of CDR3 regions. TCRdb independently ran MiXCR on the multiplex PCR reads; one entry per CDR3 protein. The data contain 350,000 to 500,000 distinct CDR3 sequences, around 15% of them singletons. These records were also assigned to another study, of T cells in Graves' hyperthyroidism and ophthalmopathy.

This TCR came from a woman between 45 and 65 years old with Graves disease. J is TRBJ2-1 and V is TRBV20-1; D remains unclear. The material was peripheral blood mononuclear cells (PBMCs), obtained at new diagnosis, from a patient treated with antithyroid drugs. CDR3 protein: CSASLGTYNEQFF. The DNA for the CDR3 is TGCAGTGCTAGCCTTGGGACCTACAATGAGCAGTTCTTC.